These 11 T cell receptor beta chains were sequenced from one sample in a study of shared clonotypes between healthy human individuals. Sequencing was performed with immunoSEQ multiplex PCR; in TCRdb, only in-frame clones are kept and a portion is missing. The repertoire includes about 800,000 clones, about 96% of them detected once, and about 0.25% sits in the top ten. Selected positively for CCR7 and CD45RO-negative, naive CD8 cells excluded terminally differentiated effector memory CD45RA+ cells. Sequenced material: naive CD8+ T cells sorted from blood. The receptors here all came from a young man in good health.

This chain links TRBV27 with TRBJ1-2; 7 bases fit TRBD1. Trimming at V came to 2 bases and at J to 4 bases, leaving 13 bases not matched to a gene. The germline gives CDR1 MNHEY, CDR2 SMNVEV (reference sequence). The CDR3 contains 17 residues. The CDR3: CASSLGGQGETFYGYTF. The DNA for the CDR3 is TGTGCCAGCAGTTTAGGGGGTCAGGGGGAAACTTTCTATGGCTACACCTTC.

The gene calls are TRBV11-2 and TRBJ2-1; 9 bases match TRBD2. Germline-derived CDR1 and CDR2 are SGHAT and FQNNGV. This CDR3 contains 15 residues. Trimming removed 5 bases from V and 0 bases from J; junction bases left unmatched: 2. This CDR3 is CASSISGSSYNEQFF. CDR3 in DNA: TGTGCCAGCAGCATTAGCGGGAGCTCCTACAATGAGCAGTTCTTC.

The rearrangement joins TRBV29-1 to TRBJ2-7; 10 nucleotides match TRBD2. Germline trimming cut 4 bases from V and 4 bases from J; bases unmatched to any gene: 4. The CDR3 sequence is 13 residues long. Germline V gives CDR1 SQVTM, CDR2 ANQGSEA. As DNA, the CDR3 is TGCAGCGTTGCTAGCGGGAGCGGTTACGAGCAGTACTTC. It is translated as CSVASGSGYEQYF.

The chain couples TRBV12-5 to TRBJ2-3; D is undetermined. Germline assignment: CDR1 LGHNT and CDR2 FRNRAP. Trimming removed 6 bases at V and 3 bases at J, with 10 bases between. This CDR3 has 13 amino acids. CDR3 sequence reads: CASGPPLTDTQYF. Here the CDR3 DNA reads TGTGCTAGTGGCCCCCCATTAACAGATACGCAGTATTTT.

This clone was detected only once. The rearrangement joins TRBV27 to TRBJ1-5; TRBD1 aligns across 9 bases. The trim removed 2 bases at V and 10 bases at J, leaving 3 bases unmatched. CDR1 and CDR2 from the germline V gene are MNHEY and SMNVEV (reference sequence). This CDR3 comprises 13 residues. The CDR3 loop reads CASSLQTGGPQHF. The CDR3 DNA sequence: TGTGCCAGCAGTTTACAAACAGGGGGCCCCCAGCATTTT.

This clone was seen a single time. The CDR3 here is CASSQDLTSILDEQYF. The CDR3 DNA sequence: TGTGCCAGCAGCCAAGACCTGACTAGCATCCTGGACGAGCAGTACTTC. The V gene is TRBV4-2, the J gene TRBJ2-7, with 7 bases that match TRBD2. Germline V lookup: CDR1 LGHNA, CDR2 YNFKEQ. Losses at the gene ends were 0 bases for V and 5 bases for J; bases not matched to a gene: 10. CDR3 size: 16 residues.

The chain uses TRBV7-2 and TRBJ1-5, with 8 bases aligning to TRBD1. Germline assignment: CDR1 SGHTA and CDR2 FQGNSA. The CDR3 loop spans 15 amino acids. V gave up 5 bases and J gave up 7 bases; unmatched junction bases: 10. The CDR3: CASSPTTGAVQPQHF. In nucleotides, the CDR3 is TGTGCCAGCAGCCCAACGACAGGGGCGGTCCAGCCCCAGCATTTT.

The chain carries TRBV7-9 and TRBJ2-7; 8 bases are shared with TRBD1. Trimming at V came to 5 bases and at J to 4 bases, leaving 13 bases not matched to a gene. The CDR3 sequence is 16 residues long. Germline lookup yields CDR1 SEHNR and CDR2 FQNEAQ (reference sequence). The DNA for the CDR3 is TGTGCCAGCAGCGCAACAGACAGGGGCGTAAGGTACGAGCAGTACTTC. Translating it yields CASSATDRGVRYEQYF.

The V call is TRBV10-2, the J call TRBJ2-3; D call uncertain. The CDR3 contains 16 residues. CDR1 is WSHSY and CDR2 is SAAADI in the germline V gene. Trimming stripped 2 bases from V and 0 bases from J, with 12 bases between. The CDR3: CASSEGVVSSTDTQYF. The CDR3 DNA follows: TGCGCCAGCAGTGAGGGTGTGGTATCTAGCACAGATACGCAGTATTTT.

The chain employs TRBV4-1 and TRBJ2-1; D call uncertain. Trimming cost V 0 bases and J 8 bases, with 8 bases left between them. Germline loops: CDR1 MGHRA, CDR2 YSYEKL. The CDR3 is made up of 13 amino acids. The CDR3 protein is CASSQDLEYEQFF. CDR3 sequence (DNA): TGCGCCAGCAGCCAAGATCTCGAGTATGAGCAGTTCTTC.

The chain uses TRBV7-2 and TRBJ2-7; D is perhaps TRBD2 (6 bases). Looked up from germline, CDR1 is SGHTA and CDR2 is FQGNSA. V was trimmed by 6 bases and J by 7 bases, leaving 19 bases between them. CDR3 length: 14 amino acids. DNA for the CDR3: TGTGCCAGCAGGCGGACTACCTCTGGGGGTGAGCAGTACTTC. Protein product: CASRRTTSGGEQYF.